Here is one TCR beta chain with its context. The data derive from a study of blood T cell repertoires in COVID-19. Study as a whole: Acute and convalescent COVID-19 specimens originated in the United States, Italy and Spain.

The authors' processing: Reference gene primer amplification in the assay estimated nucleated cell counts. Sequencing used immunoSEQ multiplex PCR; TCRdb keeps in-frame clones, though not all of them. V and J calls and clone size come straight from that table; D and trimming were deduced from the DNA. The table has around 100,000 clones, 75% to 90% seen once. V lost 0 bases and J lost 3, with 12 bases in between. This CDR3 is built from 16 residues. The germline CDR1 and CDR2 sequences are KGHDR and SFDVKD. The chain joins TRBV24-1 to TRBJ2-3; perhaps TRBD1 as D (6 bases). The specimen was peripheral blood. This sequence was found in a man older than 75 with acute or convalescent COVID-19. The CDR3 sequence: CATSDLNRVGTDTQYF. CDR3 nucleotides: TGTGCCACCAGTGATTTGAACAGGGTGGGTACAGATACGCAGTATTTT.